This T cell receptor (beta chain) was found in a study of OX40 agonist ivuxolimab in advanced cancers. About the study: Treatment of patients was with ivuxolimab, an agonistic anti-OX40 (CD134) antibody. Ivuxolimab was delivered to patients intravenously every 2 weeks at doses spanning 0.01 to 10 mg/kg. Every patient in dose escalation had hepatocellular carcinoma, melanoma, renal cell or head and neck cancer.

V was shortened by 1 base and J by 5 bases, with 13 bases between the two germline ends. CDR3 length: 15 amino acids. Germline lookup yields CDR1 SGHTA and CDR2 FQGNSA. This clone has a single count. Method: immunoSEQ multiplex PCR; TCRdb's copy keeps in-frame clones and lacks some. The sample yields 94,000 or so clones, around 80% seen once. The sequence was obtained from an adult with an advanced solid tumor such as melanoma, head and neck, liver or kidney cancer. This chain links TRBV7-2 with TRBJ2-3, with D maybe TRBD2 (6 bases). The source material was CD4+ or CD8+ T cells sorted from blood, sampled in a trial of the OX40 agonist ivuxolimab. The CDR3 region is CASSLEFLGGDTQYF. The DNA of the CDR3 is TGTGCCAGCAGCTTAGAATTCCTCGGGGGAGATACGCAGTATTTT.